The table lists the clone carrying this T cell receptor (beta chain) with a few counts. What it recognizes is unknown. From PBMCs, CD4+ and CD8+ T cells were sorted. Sequencing used cDNA as its template, made by extracting RNA and reverse transcribing it. TCRdb's table, derived via immunoSEQ multiplex PCR, lists solely in-frame clones and lacks some. The sample records 130,000 to 150,000 clones, around 62% being singletons. The record originates from a study of CD8+ T cells in alopecia areata. Findings of the study overall: Lesional scalp, notably in alopecia totalis/universalis, had clonality above that of normal scalp.

This TCR was recovered from a human donor in good health. The specimen sequenced was CD8+ T cells sorted from blood.

This chain's CDR3 is CASSQAGTVTEGDTEAFF. Written as DNA, the CDR3 is TGTGCCAGCAGCCAAGCTGGGACGGTTACCGAGGGCGACACTGAAGCTTTCTTT. The chain is built from TRBV14 and TRBJ1-1; D possibly corresponds to TRBD1 (5 bases). This CDR3 comprises 18 residues. Germline lookup yields CDR1 SGHDN and CDR2 FVKESK. The ends were cut back, 1 base at V and 3 bases at J, with 21 bases in the middle. Full variable domain (remainder filled in from reference TRBV14 and TRBJ1-1): EAGVTQFPSHSVIEKGQTVTLRCDPISGHDNLYWYRRVMGKEIKFLLHFVKESKQDESGMPNNRFLAERTGGTYSTLKVQPAELEDSGVYFCASSQAGTVTEGDTEAFFGQGTRLTVV.